This TCR beta chain was identified during a study of shared clonotypes between healthy human individuals. The method was immunoSEQ multiplex PCR; TCRdb's version includes in-frame clones alone and lacks a portion of them. Of roughly 1,500,000 clones in the sample, 95% to 99% were seen once. Trimming removed 6 bases from V and 7 bases from J, with 12 bases in between. The length of the CDR3 is 12 residues. Per the germline V gene, CDR1 is MNHEY and CDR2 is SMNVEV (reference sequence). Source material: naive CD4+ T cells sorted from blood. Sample subset: CD45RA+ positively selected. This clonotype was obtained from a man aged 25-40 years in good health. The gene calls are TRBV27 and TRBJ1-2; no firm D call. The CDR3 is CASSPYNGGYTF. The DNA for the CDR3 is TGTGCCAGCAGCCCCTACAACGGTGGCTACACCTTC.